This entry lists 13 T cell receptor beta chains sequenced from one sample in a study of T cell changes during pregnancy in multiple sclerosis. TCRdb's table, derived via immunoSEQ multiplex PCR, lists solely in-frame clones and lacks some. The table records about 68,000 clones, over 75% of them present only once. The starting material was peripheral blood, obtained in the third trimester of pregnancy. Receptor source: a female donor with multiple sclerosis, enrolled in a pregnancy study.

The gene calls are TRBV9 and TRBJ2-7; 8 bases match TRBD1. Trimming removed 4 bases from V and 1 base from J; junction bases left unmatched: 7. The CDR3 totals 15 residues. Germline CDR1 is SGDLS and CDR2 is YYNGEE. The CDR3 DNA reads as TGTGCCAGCAGCTACGGACAGGGTAGATCCTACGAGCAGTACTTC. It translates to CASSYGQGRSYEQYF.

The rearrangement joins TRBV15 to TRBJ1-1, with D unresolved. The V gene lost 0 bases and the J gene lost 3 bases, with 8 bases spanning the gap. The CDR3 contains 14 residues. CDR1 and CDR2 (germline): LNHNV, YYDKDF (reference sequence). The CDR3 loop reads CATSRDPQDTEAFF. CDR3 DNA: TGTGCCACCAGCAGAGATCCCCAGGACACTGAAGCTTTCTTT.

This chain joins TRBV29-1 and TRBJ1-1, with TRBD1 as a possible D gene (6 bases). The CDR3 loop spans 14 amino acids. Germline V gene lookup returns CDR1 SQVTM and CDR2 ANQGSEA. The V gene lost 3 bases and the J gene lost 4 bases, with 15 bases spanning the gap. The CDR3 region has the DNA TGCAGCGTTGAGGGAAGGGGGGGGAGCACTGAAGCTTTCTTT. Translated: CSVEGRGGSTEAFF.

The V call is TRBV27, the J call TRBJ1-1, with TRBD1 matching 8 bases. Germline CDR1 and CDR2: MNHEY and SMNVEV (reference sequence). V was pared by 5 bases and J by 1 base, with 6 bases of the junction left unmatched. The length of the CDR3 is 15 residues. The CDR3 reads CASSPEQGANTEAFF. The CDR3 nucleotides are TGTGCCAGCAGTCCCGAGCAGGGGGCGAACACTGAAGCTTTCTTT.

This clone occurred once. The gene calls are TRBV6-4 and TRBJ2-2, with 8 bases aligning to TRBD2. This CDR3 is 16 amino acids long. Germline V lookup: CDR1 MRHNA, CDR2 SNTAGT. V lost 5 bases, J lost 7 bases, and 12 bases stayed unmatched. The CDR3 DNA sequence: TGTGCCAGCAGTAACACAGCGGGAGAGCGAAGCGGGGAGCTGTTTTTT. The encoded protein is CASSNTAGERSGELFF.

The rearrangement joins TRBV29-1 to TRBJ2-3; D gene ambiguous. V lost 5 bases and J 5 bases, leaving 8 bases between the germline ends. The CDR3 contains 11 residues. CDR1 is SQVTM, CDR2 ANQGSEA, per germline. CDR3: CSVRPGDTQYF. DNA of the CDR3: TGCAGCGTTCGCCCGGGAGATACGCAGTATTTT.

The chain uses TRBV7-9 and TRBJ2-1; D possibly corresponds to TRBD2 (5 bases). There are 11 residues in the CDR3. V shed 10 bases and J shed 9 bases, with 13 bases lying between them. From germline, CDR1 is SEHNR and CDR2 FQNEAQ (reference sequence). Written as DNA, the CDR3 is TGTGCCACCTCTTCGGGGAGTGAGCAGTTCTTC. Its translation is CATSSGSEQFF.

This chain links TRBV19 with TRBJ2-3; D is unclear. In germline, CDR1 is LNHDA, CDR2 SQIVND (reference sequence). The CDR3 loop spans 12 amino acids. The V gene lost 3 bases and the J gene lost 3 bases, with 4 bases spanning the gap. Here the CDR3 DNA reads TGTGCCAGTAGTATGCAGACAGATACGCAGTATTTT. Translation: CASSMQTDTQYF. Drawing the rest from reference TRBV19 and TRBJ2-3, the complete variable domain is DGGITQSPKYLFRKEGQNVTLSCEQNLNHDAMYWYRQDPGQGLRLIYYSQIVNDFQKGDIAEGYSVSREKKESFPLTVTSAQKNPTAFYLCASSMQTDTQYFGPGTRLTVL.

This clone appeared a few times. This chain uses TRBV30 with TRBJ1-5; D remains ambiguous. This CDR3 is 13 amino acids long. The germline gives CDR1 GTSNPN, CDR2 SVGIG (reference sequence). Trimming removed 2 bases at V and 3 bases at J, with 8 bases between. The CDR3 spells CAWSRGDNQPQHF. The CDR3 nucleotides are TGTGCCTGGAGTCGAGGAGACAATCAGCCCCAGCATTTT.

This chain connects TRBV18 to TRBJ1-3, with a tentative D call TRBD1 (5 bases). Per germline, CDR1 KGHSH and CDR2 LQKENI. There are 16 residues in the CDR3. V shed 3 bases and J shed 2 bases, with 14 bases lying between them. CDR3 loop: CASSPQTARTGNTIYF. DNA for the CDR3: TGTGCCAGCTCACCCCAGACAGCTCGGACTGGAAACACCATATATTTT.

This clone appeared a few times. The rearrangement joins TRBV6-6 to TRBJ1-5; 8 bases map to TRBD1. The CDR3 is made up of 16 amino acids. Germline CDR1 reads MNHNY; CDR2 reads SVGAGI (reference sequence). Germline trimming cut 4 bases from V and 1 base from J; bases unmatched to any gene: 6. The CDR3: CASSSLDRGSNQPQHF. DNA for the CDR3: TGTGCCAGCAGTTCGCTAGACAGGGGAAGCAATCAGCCCCAGCATTTT.

The chain recombines TRBV5-6 with TRBJ1-2; unclear D gene. Germline assignment: CDR1 SGHDT and CDR2 YYEEEE. V lost 4 bases and J 8 bases, leaving 12 bases between the germline ends. The length of the CDR3 is 12 residues. Here the CDR3 DNA reads TGTGCCAGCAGCATAGGAGGGTTCGGCTACACCTTC. Protein: CASSIGGFGYTF.

The V gene is TRBV2, the J gene TRBJ2-3, with 10 bases that match TRBD2. The CDR3 loop spans 17 amino acids. V shed 3 bases and J 0 bases; nucleotides not matched to a gene: 6. Per germline, CDR1 SNHLY and CDR2 FYNNEI. The CDR3 region has the DNA TGTGCCAGCAGTGACGAACTAGCGGGGTCTAGCACAGATACGCAGTATTTT. This gives the protein CASSDELAGSSTDTQYF.